Detailed here is one TCR beta chain. Its antigen is still unknown. V shed 5 bases and J 4 bases; nucleotides not matched to a gene: 5. Germline values: CDR1 SGHTA, CDR2 FQGTGA. This CDR3 has 15 residues. This entry belongs to a study of T cell responses to AZD1222 COVID-19 vaccine. Points from the study as a whole: White British ancestry dominated among donors, who included more females, and clonal diversity was possibly underestimated. Only a handful of individuals given AZD1222 were seropositive at baseline.

Clones were read by immunoSEQ multiplex PCR, and TCRdb kept only the in-frame ones, dropping some. The sample lists roughly 200,000 clones; 91% were seen once. The source was peripheral blood, collected 28 days after the second AZD1222 dose. The rearrangement links TRBV7-3 to TRBJ2-2; the match to TRBD1 covers 9 bases. The sequence was obtained from an adult who received the AZD1222 COVID-19 vaccine. CDR3 amino acids: CASSPNRGRTGELFF. In DNA, the CDR3 is TGTGCCAGCAGCCCGAACAGGGGGCGCACCGGGGAGCTGTTTTTT.